These 25 T cell receptor beta chains came from one sample sequenced in a study of long-term antiretroviral therapy in people with HIV. It was version v3.0 of the immunoSEQ assay that was run at survey level. Generated by immunoSEQ multiplex PCR, the TCRdb table keeps only in-frame clones and is missing some. The table shows tens of thousands of clones, with around nine tenths occurring only once. This material consisted of unsorted PBMCs, taken 0.6 years after starting antiretroviral therapy. The receptors derive from a man in his sixties with HIV.

The rearrangement joins TRBV5-1 to TRBJ2-5; D might be TRBD1 or TRBD2, each matching 6 bases. CDR3 length: 16 amino acids. Germline lookup yields CDR1 SGHRS and CDR2 YFSETQ. V was shortened by 4 bases and J by 2 bases, with 18 bases between the two germline ends. CDR3 sequence: CASSPGGGGVQETQYF. Here the CDR3 DNA reads TGCGCCAGCAGCCCTGGGGGCGGCGGGGTGCAAGAGACCCAGTACTTC.

The chain employs TRBV4-1 and TRBJ2-3; tentatively, D is TRBD1 (6 bases). CDR3 length: 17 residues. In germline, CDR1 is MGHRA, CDR2 YSYEKL. Trimming took off 1 base at V and 2 bases at J, with 16 bases between the two ends. CDR3 loop: CASSQGIRGPLTDTQYF. Written as DNA, the CDR3 is TGCGCCAGCAGCCAAGGTATCAGGGGACCCCTCACAGATACGCAGTATTTT.

V gene TRBV2 combines with J gene TRBJ2-1, with a tentative D call TRBD1 (7 bases). This CDR3 is 14 amino acids long. The V end lost 3 bases, the J end lost 6 bases, and 12 bases lay between the germline ends. CDR1 SNHLY and CDR2 FYNNEI come from the germline V gene. The CDR3 protein is CASSDRGVFNEQFF. DNA for the CDR3: TGTGCCAGCAGTGACAGGGGGGTTTTCAATGAGCAGTTCTTC.

This chain links TRBV11-1 with TRBJ2-5, with D possibly matching TRBD1 (6 bases). The CDR3 runs 18 residues. Germline V gene sequence: CDR1 SGHAT, CDR2 FQDESV (reference sequence). V was pared by 5 bases and J by 0 bases, with 22 bases between. CDR3 loop: CASSPSTRDTVNQETQYF. CDR3 nucleotides: TGTGCCAGCAGCCCATCTACACGGGACACGGTCAACCAAGAGACCCAGTACTTC.

The chain joins TRBV10-1 to TRBJ2-1, with 12 bases identical to TRBD2. Germline V gives CDR1 WNHNN, CDR2 SYGVQD (reference sequence). V was pared by 0 bases and J by 7 bases, with 1 base of the junction left unmatched. The CDR3 has 15 amino acids. The chain's CDR3 is CASSESLAGGNEQFF. In DNA form, the CDR3 reads TGCGCCAGCAGTGAGTCGCTAGCGGGAGGGAATGAGCAGTTCTTC.

The rearrangement joins TRBV2 to TRBJ2-3; D remains ambiguous. Per the germline V gene, CDR1 is SNHLY and CDR2 is FYNNEI. The CDR3 is 11 amino acids. Trimming removed 6 bases at V and 2 bases at J, with 3 bases between. The CDR3 region is CASSHTDTQYF. CDR3 bases: TGTGCCAGCAGCCACACAGATACGCAGTATTTT.

This clone was recorded only once. DNA of the CDR3: TGTGCCACCAGCAGGTGGCTCGGACAGAACACCGGGGAGCTGTTTTTT. It translates to CATSRWLGQNTGELFF. This rearrangement joins TRBV15 to TRBJ2-2; TRBD1 is a possible D gene (5 bases). CDR3 length equals 16 residues. Germline-derived CDR1 and CDR2 are LNHNV and YYDKDF (reference sequence). With 3 bases removed from V and 1 base from J, the gap between germline ends came to 12 bases.

This clone was recorded once. The chain joins TRBV5-1 to TRBJ1-5; the match to TRBD1 covers 11 bases. V was clipped by 7 bases and J by 5 bases; unmatched bases: 5. Germline V gene data show CDR1 as SGHRS and CDR2 as YFSETQ. The CDR3 spans 14 residues. CDR3 in amino acids: CASSPGQGDQPQHF. The DNA of the CDR3 is TGCGCCAGCTCTCCGGGACAGGGGGATCAGCCCCAGCATTTT.

CDR3: CASSLGHEETQYF. DNA of the CDR3: TGCGCCAGCAGCTTGGGCCACGAAGAGACCCAGTACTTC. The V and J genes are TRBV5-1 and TRBJ2-5; D is ambiguous. The length of the CDR3 is 13 residues. The germline gives CDR1 SGHRS, CDR2 YFSETQ. Trimming stripped 0 bases from V and 3 bases from J, with 6 bases between.

In its sample, this clone was seen a few times. The chain couples TRBV30 to TRBJ2-1; D possibly corresponds to TRBD2 (5 bases). V was cut by 2 bases and J by 9 bases, with 14 bases left in between. In germline, CDR1 is GTSNPN, CDR2 SVGIG (reference sequence). CDR3 length equals 13 residues. The CDR3 DNA is TGTGCCTGGAGTCGAGGGAGTGGCGGTGAGCAGTTCTTC. Residues: CAWSRGSGGEQFF.

CDR3 in DNA: TGTGCCAGCAGATATCAGGGTAGCTATGGCTACACCTTC. Its translation: CASRYQGSYGYTF. V usage is TRBV28 and J usage is TRBJ1-2, with D possibly matching TRBD1 (5 bases). The CDR3 totals 13 residues. CDR1 is MDHEN and CDR2 is SYDVKM in the germline V gene. The V end was cut by 6 bases, the J end by 4 bases, with 12 bases between.

The chain has TRBV6-1 and TRBJ1-2, with a possible D match to TRBD1 (6 bases). V was shortened by 4 bases and J by 4 bases, with 19 bases between the two germline ends. This CDR3 is built from 16 residues. In germline, CDR1 is MNHNS, CDR2 SASEGT. CDR3 DNA: TGTGCCAGCAGTGGACAACCCCGGACAGCCACCTATGGCTACACCTTC. This translates into CASSGQPRTATYGYTF.

This chain links TRBV19 with TRBJ1-2, with D possibly matching TRBD1 (5 bases). This CDR3 is 14 amino acids long. Trimming removed 3 bases at V and 5 bases at J, with 13 bases between. Germline V gives CDR1 LNHDA, CDR2 SQIVND (reference sequence). The CDR3 loop is CASSMAGSGYGYTF. CDR3 DNA: TGTGCCAGTAGTATGGCAGGGTCCGGATATGGCTACACCTTC.

This clone showed up just once. V is TRBV30 and J is TRBJ1-2; D is ambiguous. CDR3 length: 13 residues. V was pared by 4 bases and J by 4 bases, with 13 bases between. Germline loops: CDR1 GTSNPN, CDR2 SVGIG (reference sequence). The CDR3 nucleotides read TGTGCCTGGAATCCCGACGTAACCTATGGCTACACCTTC. Translated: CAWNPDVTYGYTF.

V gene TRBV7-8 combines with J gene TRBJ2-7, with D unclear. This CDR3 has 14 amino acids. Germline CDR1 is SGHVS and CDR2 is FQNEAQ. Trimming removed 1 base from V and 3 bases from J, with 10 bases in between. Written as DNA, the CDR3 is TGTGCCAGCAGCTTAGTCTCCAGGATCTACGAGCAGTACTTC. Its translation: CASSLVSRIYEQYF.

The rearrangement joins TRBV19 to TRBJ2-1; no definite D call. The V and J ends lost 2 bases and 7 bases respectively, with 9 bases between them. The CDR3 runs 13 residues. CDR1 LNHDA and CDR2 SQIVND come from the germline V gene (reference sequence). This CDR3 is CASSILEYNEQFF. CDR3 DNA: TGTGCCAGTAGTATATTAGAATATAATGAGCAGTTCTTC.

The chain joins TRBV10-2 to TRBJ1-1; D may be TRBD1 (5 bases). The V and J ends lost 9 bases and 3 bases respectively, with 14 bases between them. The CDR3 consists of 13 residues. Germline assignment: CDR1 WSHSY and CDR2 SAAADI. The CDR3 spells CASLDGDHTEAFF. Written as DNA, the CDR3 is TGCGCCAGTCTGGACGGGGACCACACTGAAGCTTTCTTT.

This clone appeared a single time. The chain uses TRBV6-6 and TRBJ1-1; no clear D gene. Per germline, CDR1 MNHNY and CDR2 SVGAGI (reference sequence). The CDR3 covers 12 residues. V lost 5 bases, J lost 5 bases, and 9 bases lay in between. In DNA, the CDR3 is TGTGCCAGCAGTCCCCACAGTACTGAAGCTTTCTTT. The encoded protein is CASSPHSTEAFF.

This chain joins TRBV9 and TRBJ2-1; 8 positions agree with TRBD2. Germline-derived CDR1 and CDR2 are SGDLS and YYNGEE. With 0 bases clipped from V and 6 bases from J, the junction kept 8 bases outside the gene matches. The CDR3 has 16 amino acids. CDR3 loop: CASSVVGTRFGNEQFF. The CDR3 nucleotides are TGTGCCAGCAGCGTAGTCGGGACTAGGTTCGGCAATGAGCAGTTCTTC.

The V and J genes are TRBV28 and TRBJ1-5; TRBD1 matches 8 bases. Germline-derived CDR1 and CDR2 are MDHEN and SYDVKM. V dropped 5 bases and J dropped 5; count of bases not matched to a gene: 5. The CDR3 sequence is 14 residues long. CDR3 nucleotides: TGTGCCAGCAGTCCCGGGACAGGCCATCAGCCCCAGCATTTT. This translates into CASSPGTGHQPQHF. The complete variable domain, with remaining parts taken from reference TRBV28 and TRBJ1-5, reads DVKVTQSSRYLVKRTGEKVFLECVQDMDHENMFWYRQDPGLGLRLIYFSYDVKMKEKGDIPEGYSVSREKKERFSLILESASTNQTSMYLCASSPGTGHQPQHFGDGTRLSIL.

This chain connects TRBV18 to TRBJ1-1; 9 nucleotides match TRBD1. Losses at the gene ends were 2 bases for V and 5 bases for J; bases not matched to a gene: 0. The CDR3 has 13 residues. From germline, CDR1 is KGHSH and CDR2 LQKENI. This CDR3 is CASSPGTGTEAFF. In DNA, the CDR3 is TGTGCCAGCTCACCAGGGACAGGGACTGAAGCTTTCTTT.

This chain connects TRBV9 to TRBJ1-1; D perhaps matches TRBD1 (5 bases). The V end lost 4 bases, the J end lost 6 bases, and 13 bases lay between the germline ends. This CDR3 is 13 amino acids long. Germline V gives CDR1 SGDLS, CDR2 YYNGEE. The chain's CDR3 is CASSSPGRAEAFF. DNA of the CDR3: TGTGCCAGCAGCTCCCCAGGGAGGGCTGAAGCTTTCTTT.

The gene calls are TRBV10-3 and TRBJ2-2, with a tentative D call TRBD2 (6 bases). The germline V and J ends were trimmed by 4 bases and 0 bases, with 12 bases remaining between them. The CDR3 sequence is 16 residues long. Germline CDR1 reads ENHRY; CDR2 reads SYGVKD. The CDR3 reads CAISGILASNTGELFF. The CDR3 coding sequence is TGTGCCATCAGTGGGATACTAGCCTCGAACACCGGGGAGCTGTTTTTT.

The V and J genes are TRBV10-3 and TRBJ2-7; 8 nucleotides align to TRBD1. V dropped 3 bases and J dropped 0; count of bases not matched to a gene: 1. There are 14 residues in the CDR3. Germline lookup yields CDR1 ENHRY and CDR2 SYGVKD. Here the CDR3 reads CAISEGTGSYEQYF. CDR3 sequence (DNA): TGTGCCATCAGTGAAGGGACAGGCTCCTACGAGCAGTACTTC.

V is TRBV27 and J is TRBJ2-2, with 9 bases identical to TRBD1. This CDR3 spans 18 amino acids. J was trimmed by 2 bases and V by 2 bases; bases with no gene match: 9. In germline, CDR1 is MNHEY, CDR2 SMNVEV (reference sequence). CDR3 in amino acids: CASSLTPWTGVNTGELFF. CDR3 coding DNA: TGTGCCAGCAGTTTAACCCCCTGGACAGGGGTAAACACCGGGGAGCTGTTTTTT.